The T cell receptor beta chain under discussion was sequenced for a study of cytomegalovirus exposure and HLA in healthy donors. On the study more broadly: T cells numbering approximately 170 million yielded approximately 100 million unique TCR beta sequences in an earlier analysis.

60 Vbeta and 13 Jbeta primers were used in PCR. TCRdb's copy holds only in-frame clones and misses some; the assay was immunoSEQ multiplex PCR. This sample carries some 180,000 clones, roughly 87% of them seen once, and the ten largest clones take around 1%. Remarks on this clone: The antigen is not known.

Study-level results: Accurate prediction of most subjects' HLA-A and HLA-B alleles from TCR beta sequences was reported. The authors later found TCR association rates varying by HLA locus, with DRB1 most and HLA-C fewest. Data from an earlier analysis indicated that most TCR beta V segments were productive either about 87% or about 30% of the time.

This clonotype was obtained from a boy under 10 years old in good health and CMV-seronegative. The material sequenced was PBMCs.

For the CDR3, the DNA is TGTGCCGACTCGGGACTCCCGTCAGATACGCAGTATTTT. Translating it yields CADSGLPSDTQYF. The V and J genes are TRBV7-9 and TRBJ2-3, with D perhaps TRBD2 (6 bases). Trimming shortened V by 11 bases and J by 4 bases, and 16 bases separated the two germline ends. The CDR3 is 13 residues long. The germline CDR1 and CDR2 sequences are SEHNR and FQNEAQ (reference sequence).